One sample yielded the 2 T cell receptor beta chains listed below, sequenced in a study of cytomegalovirus exposure and HLA in healthy donors. Primers included in the PCR were 60 Vbeta and 13 Jbeta primers. Libraries were prepared by immunoSEQ multiplex PCR; TCRdb keeps only in-frame clonotypes and omits some of them. The sample has about 170,000 clones; almost 75% are singletons. Sequencing was done on a sample of PBMCs. The source is a woman younger than 35 in good health and CMV-seropositive.

The rearrangement links TRBV6-5 to TRBJ1-2; D unresolved. The CDR3 has 14 amino acids. Germline V gene lookup returns CDR1 MNHEY and CDR2 SVGAGI. Trimming took off 0 bases at V and 2 bases at J, with 7 bases between the two ends. In DNA, the CDR3 is TGTGCCAGCAGTTACTCCCGGGAAAACTATGGCTACACCTTC. Protein product: CASSYSRENYGYTF.

This clone was observed a few times. This rearrangement joins TRBV6-1 to TRBJ2-5; 8 bases fit TRBD1. After removal of 2 bases from V and 4 bases from J, the junction contained 6 bases not matched to a gene. Germline loops: CDR1 MNHNS, CDR2 SASEGT. The CDR3 is 15 amino acids. This chain's CDR3 is CASSEIRGRGETQYF. Written as DNA, the CDR3 is TGTGCCAGCAGTGAAATCAGGGGGCGCGGAGAGACCCAGTACTTC.